This paragraph covers one T cell receptor (beta chain) sequence. CDR1 is SNHLY, CDR2 FYNNEI, per germline. Trimming took 7 bases from V and 5 from J, leaving 14 bases between them. This CDR3 is 14 amino acids long. Relying on iRepertoire HTBI primers and Arm-PCR of CDR3 regions, the team built TCR beta libraries. In the original analysis: Samples jointly harbored fewer than 65 TRBV and about 14 TRBJ segments. TCRdb fed the multiplex PCR reads into MiXCR, producing one record per CDR3 protein. TCRdb assigned the V and J calls; the authors' analysis was not used. The sample contains hundreds of thousands of distinct CDR3 sequences, about 20% of which appear only once. The data belong to a study of regulatory T cells in long-lasting Graves disease. Study background: Patients met the persistent Graves' disease definition after over 5 years of antithyroid drugs with positive TSH receptor antibodies.

Time point here: persistent/refractory GD, antithyroid drugs over 5 years with positive TRAb. PBMC-extracted RNA yielded the TCR library. The V call is TRBV2, the J call TRBJ2-2; D uncertain. Source: peripheral blood mononuclear cells (PBMCs), taken when the disease was refractory, from a patient treated with antithyroid drugs. The origin of this receptor is a female donor with Graves disease. In nucleotides, the CDR3 is TGTGCCAGCAAGTGGGAACCCGGAACCGGGGAGCTGTTTTTT. This sequence encodes CASKWEPGTGELFF.